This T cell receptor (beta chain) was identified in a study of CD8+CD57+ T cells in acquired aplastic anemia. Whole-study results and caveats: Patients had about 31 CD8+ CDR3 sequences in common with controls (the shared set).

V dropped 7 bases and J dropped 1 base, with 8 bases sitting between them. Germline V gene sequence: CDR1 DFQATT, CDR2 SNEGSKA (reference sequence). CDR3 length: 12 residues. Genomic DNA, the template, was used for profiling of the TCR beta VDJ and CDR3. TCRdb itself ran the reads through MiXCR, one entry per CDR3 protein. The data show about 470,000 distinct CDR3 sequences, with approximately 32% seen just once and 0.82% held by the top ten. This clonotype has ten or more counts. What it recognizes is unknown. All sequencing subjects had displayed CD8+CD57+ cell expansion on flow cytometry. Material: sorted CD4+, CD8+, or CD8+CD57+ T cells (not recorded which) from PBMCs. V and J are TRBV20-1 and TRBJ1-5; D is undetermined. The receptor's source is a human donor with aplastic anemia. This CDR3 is CSGTRSNQPQHF. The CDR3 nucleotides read TGCAGTGGTACCAGGAGCAATCAGCCCCAGCATTTT.